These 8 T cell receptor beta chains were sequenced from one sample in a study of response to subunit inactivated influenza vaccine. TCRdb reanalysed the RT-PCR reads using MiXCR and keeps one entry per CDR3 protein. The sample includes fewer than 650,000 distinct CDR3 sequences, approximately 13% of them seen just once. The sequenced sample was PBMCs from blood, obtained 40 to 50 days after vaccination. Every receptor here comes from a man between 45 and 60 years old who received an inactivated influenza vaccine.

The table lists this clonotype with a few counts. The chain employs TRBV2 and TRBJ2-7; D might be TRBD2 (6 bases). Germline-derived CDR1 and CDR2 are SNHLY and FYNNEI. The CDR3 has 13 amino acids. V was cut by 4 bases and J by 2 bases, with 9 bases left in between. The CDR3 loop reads CASSAREAYEQYF. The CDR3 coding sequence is TGTGCCAGCAGTGCCAGGGAGGCCTACGAGCAGTACTTC.

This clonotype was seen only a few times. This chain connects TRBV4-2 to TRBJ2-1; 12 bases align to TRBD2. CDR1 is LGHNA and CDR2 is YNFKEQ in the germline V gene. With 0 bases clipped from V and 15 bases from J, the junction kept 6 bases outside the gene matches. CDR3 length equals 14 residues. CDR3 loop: CASSQDPSGREVFF. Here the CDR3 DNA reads TGTGCCAGCAGCCAAGATCCTAGCGGGAGGGAGGTGTTCTTC.

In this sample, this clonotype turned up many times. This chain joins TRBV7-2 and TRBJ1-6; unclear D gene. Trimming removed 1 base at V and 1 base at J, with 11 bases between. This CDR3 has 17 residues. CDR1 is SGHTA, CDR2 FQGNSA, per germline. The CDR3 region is CASSLGLSGSYNSPLHF. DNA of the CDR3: TGTGCCAGCAGCTTAGGGCTCAGCGGATCCTATAATTCACCCCTCCACTTT.

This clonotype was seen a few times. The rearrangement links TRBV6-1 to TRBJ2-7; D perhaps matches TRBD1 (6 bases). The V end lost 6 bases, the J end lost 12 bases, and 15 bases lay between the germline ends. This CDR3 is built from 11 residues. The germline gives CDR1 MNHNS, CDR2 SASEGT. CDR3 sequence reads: CASRVWTETYF. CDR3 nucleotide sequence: TGTGCCAGCAGGGTTTGGACAGAGACGTACTTC.

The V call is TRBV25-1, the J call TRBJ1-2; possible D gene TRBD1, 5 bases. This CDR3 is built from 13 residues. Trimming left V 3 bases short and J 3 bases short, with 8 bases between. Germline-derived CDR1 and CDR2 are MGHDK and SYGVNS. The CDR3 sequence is CASSDRGYYGYTF. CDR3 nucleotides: TGTGCCAGCAGTGATCGGGGCTACTATGGCTACACCTTC.

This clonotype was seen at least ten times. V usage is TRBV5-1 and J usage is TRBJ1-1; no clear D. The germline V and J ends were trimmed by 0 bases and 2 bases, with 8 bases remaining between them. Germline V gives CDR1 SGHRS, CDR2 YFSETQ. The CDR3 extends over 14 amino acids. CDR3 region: CASSLAGDNTEAFF. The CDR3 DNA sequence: TGCGCCAGCAGCTTGGCGGGAGACAACACTGAAGCTTTCTTT.

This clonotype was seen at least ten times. As DNA, the CDR3 is TGTGCCATCAGCCCCGGACAGACAAGGGGGACCGGGGAGCTGTTTTTT. It translates to CAISPGQTRGTGELFF. V gene TRBV10-3 combines with J gene TRBJ2-2; perhaps TRBD1 as D (6 bases). The germline V gene has CDR1 ENHRY and CDR2 SYGVKD. V lost 6 bases, J lost 5 bases, and 19 bases lay in between. The CDR3 length is 16 residues.

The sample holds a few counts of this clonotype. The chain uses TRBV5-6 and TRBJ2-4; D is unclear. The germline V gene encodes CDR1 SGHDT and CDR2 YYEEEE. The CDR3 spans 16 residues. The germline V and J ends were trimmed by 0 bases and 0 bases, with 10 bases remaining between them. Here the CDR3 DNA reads TGTGCCAGCAGCTTGGGACTGCCCATAGCCAAAAACATTCAGTACTTC. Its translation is CASSLGLPIAKNIQYF. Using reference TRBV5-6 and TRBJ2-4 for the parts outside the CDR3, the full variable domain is DAGVTQSPTHLIKTRGQQVTLRCSPKSGHDTVSWYQQALGQGPQFIFQYYEEEERQRGNFPDRFSGHQFPNYSSELNVNALLLGDSALYLCASSLGLPIAKNIQYFGAGTRLSVL.